This T cell receptor (beta chain) was captured by sequencing in a study of blood T cell repertoires in COVID-19. In the source study's methods: By means of reference gene primer amplification, nucleated cell counts were estimated. The protocol was immunoSEQ multiplex PCR, while the TCRdb copy is restricted to in-frame clones and leaves out a portion. The V and J calls and clone size come from that table; D and trimming were worked out from the DNA. The sample holds 200,000 to 250,000 clones, around 80% seen once. V lost 0 bases, J lost 1 base, and 2 bases stayed unmatched. Germline CDR1 reads SGDLS; CDR2 reads YYNGEE. The CDR3 is made up of 17 amino acids.

This clonotype was obtained from a man aged 50-59 years with active or convalescent COVID-19. The sample consisted of peripheral blood. V is TRBV9 and J is TRBJ2-2, with TRBD2 identical over 11 bases. CDR3 sequence (DNA): TGTGCCAGCAGCGTAGGACTAGCGGGACTGAACACCGGGGAGCTGTTTTTT. This translates into CASSVGLAGLNTGELFF.